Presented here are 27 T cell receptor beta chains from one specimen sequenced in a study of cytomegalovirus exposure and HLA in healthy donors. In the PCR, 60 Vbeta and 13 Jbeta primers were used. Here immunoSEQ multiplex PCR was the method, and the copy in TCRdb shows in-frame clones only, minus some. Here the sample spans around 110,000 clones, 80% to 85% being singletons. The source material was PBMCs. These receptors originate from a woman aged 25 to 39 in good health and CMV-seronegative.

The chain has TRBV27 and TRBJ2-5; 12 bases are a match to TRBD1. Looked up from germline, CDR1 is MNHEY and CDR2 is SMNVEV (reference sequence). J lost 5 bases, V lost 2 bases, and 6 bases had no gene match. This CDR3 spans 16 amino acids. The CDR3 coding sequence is TGTGCCAGCAGTTTAAAAGGGACAGGGGGCTCGGAGACCCAGTACTTC. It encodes CASSLKGTGGSETQYF.

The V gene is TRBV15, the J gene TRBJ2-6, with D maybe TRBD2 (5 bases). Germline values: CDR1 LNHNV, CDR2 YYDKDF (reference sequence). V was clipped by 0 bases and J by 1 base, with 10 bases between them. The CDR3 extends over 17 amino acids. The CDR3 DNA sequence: TGTGCCACCAGCAGAGAAGGGAGACCTTCTGGGGCCAACGTCCTGACTTTC. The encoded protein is CATSREGRPSGANVLTF.

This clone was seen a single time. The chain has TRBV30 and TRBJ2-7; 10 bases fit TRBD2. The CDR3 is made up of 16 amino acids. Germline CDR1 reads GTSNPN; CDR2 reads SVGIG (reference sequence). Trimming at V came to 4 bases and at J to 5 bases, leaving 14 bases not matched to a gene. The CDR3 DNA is TGTGCCTGGACAGGGCTAGGGCTAGCGGGAGTGCACGAGCAGTACTTC. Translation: CAWTGLGLAGVHEQYF.

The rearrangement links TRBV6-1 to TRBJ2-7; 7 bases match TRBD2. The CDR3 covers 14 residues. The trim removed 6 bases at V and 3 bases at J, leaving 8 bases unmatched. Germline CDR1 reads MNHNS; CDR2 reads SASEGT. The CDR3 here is CASRAGGSSYEQYF. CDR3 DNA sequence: TGTGCCAGCAGAGCCGGCGGGAGTAGCTACGAGCAGTACTTC.

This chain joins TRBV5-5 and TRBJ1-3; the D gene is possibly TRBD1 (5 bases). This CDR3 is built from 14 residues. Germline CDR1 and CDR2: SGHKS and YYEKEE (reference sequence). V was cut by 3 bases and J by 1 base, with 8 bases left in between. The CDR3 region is CASSSTGSGNTIYF. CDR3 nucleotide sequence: TGTGCCAGCAGCTCAACAGGTTCTGGAAACACCATATATTTT.

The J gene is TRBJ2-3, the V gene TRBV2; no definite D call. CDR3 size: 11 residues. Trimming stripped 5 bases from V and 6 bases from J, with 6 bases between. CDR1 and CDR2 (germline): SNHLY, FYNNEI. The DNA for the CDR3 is TGTGCCAGCAGTAGCCATGATACGCAGTATTTT. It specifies CASSSHDTQYF.

The CDR3 nucleotides read TGTGCCAGCAGGGTTTGGACTAAAATCGATTACGAGCAGTACTTC. Encoded protein: CASRVWTKIDYEQYF. The rearrangement uses TRBV11-2 and TRBJ2-7; maybe TRBD2 (6 bases). V was pared by 6 bases and J by 4 bases, with 19 bases between. This CDR3 spans 15 amino acids. The germline CDR1 and CDR2 sequences are SGHAT and FQNNGV.

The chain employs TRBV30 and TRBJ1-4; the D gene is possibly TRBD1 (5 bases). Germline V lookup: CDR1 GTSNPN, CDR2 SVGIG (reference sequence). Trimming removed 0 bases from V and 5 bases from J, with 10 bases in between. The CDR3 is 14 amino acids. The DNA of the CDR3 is TGTGCCTGGAGTGTATTCGGGGGGAATGAAAAACTGTTTTTT. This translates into CAWSVFGGNEKLFF.

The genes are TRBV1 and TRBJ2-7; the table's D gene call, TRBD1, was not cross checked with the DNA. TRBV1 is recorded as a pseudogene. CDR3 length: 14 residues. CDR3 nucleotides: TGCACCAGCAGCCATGGACAGGAGACCTACGAGCAGTACTTC. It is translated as CTSSHGQETYEQYF.

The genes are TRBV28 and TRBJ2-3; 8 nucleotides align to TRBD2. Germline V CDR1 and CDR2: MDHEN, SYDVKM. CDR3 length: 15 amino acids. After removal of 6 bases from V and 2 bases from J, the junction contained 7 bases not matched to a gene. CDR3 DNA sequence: TGTGCCAGCAGGGGAACTAGCGGAAACACAGATACGCAGTATTTT. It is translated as CASRGTSGNTDTQYF.

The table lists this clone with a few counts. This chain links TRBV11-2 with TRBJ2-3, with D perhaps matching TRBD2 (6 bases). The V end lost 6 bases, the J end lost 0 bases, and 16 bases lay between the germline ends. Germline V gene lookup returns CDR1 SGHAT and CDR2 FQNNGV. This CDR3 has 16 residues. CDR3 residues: CASSSGLHTSTDTQYF. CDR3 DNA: TGTGCCAGCAGTTCTGGACTACACACTAGCACAGATACGCAGTATTTT.

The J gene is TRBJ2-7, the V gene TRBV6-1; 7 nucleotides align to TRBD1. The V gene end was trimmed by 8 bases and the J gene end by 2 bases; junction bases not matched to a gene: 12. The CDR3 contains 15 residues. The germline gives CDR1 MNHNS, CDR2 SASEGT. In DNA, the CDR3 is TGTGCCAGCTCAGCCCCACGGGACAGTACCTACGAGCAGTACTTC. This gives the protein CASSAPRDSTYEQYF.

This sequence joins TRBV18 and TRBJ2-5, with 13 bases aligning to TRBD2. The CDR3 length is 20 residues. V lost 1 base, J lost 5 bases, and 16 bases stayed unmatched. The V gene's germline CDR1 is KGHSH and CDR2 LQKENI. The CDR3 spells CASSPLPGLAGPSWVETQYF. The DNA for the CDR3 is TGTGCCAGCTCACCACTCCCGGGACTAGCGGGACCGTCGTGGGTGGAGACCCAGTACTTC. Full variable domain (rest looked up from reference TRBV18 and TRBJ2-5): NAGVMQNPRHLVRRRGQEARLRCSPMKGHSHVYWYRQLPEEGLKFMVYLQKENIIDESGMPKERFSAEFPKEGPSILRIQQVVRGDSAAYFCASSPLPGLAGPSWVETQYFGPGTRLLVL.

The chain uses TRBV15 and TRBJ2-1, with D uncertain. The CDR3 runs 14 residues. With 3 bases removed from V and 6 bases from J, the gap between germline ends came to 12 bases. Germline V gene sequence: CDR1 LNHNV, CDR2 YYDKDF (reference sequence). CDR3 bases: TGTGCCACCAGCAGTTCTAGAAACGGCAATGAGCAGTTCTTC. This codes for CATSSSRNGNEQFF. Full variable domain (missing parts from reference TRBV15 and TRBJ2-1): DAMVIQNPRYQVTQFGKPVTLSCSQTLNHNVMYWYQQKSSQAPKLLFHYYDKDFNNEADTPDNFQSRRPNTSFCFLDIRSPGLGDTAMYLCATSSSRNGNEQFFGPGTRLTVL.

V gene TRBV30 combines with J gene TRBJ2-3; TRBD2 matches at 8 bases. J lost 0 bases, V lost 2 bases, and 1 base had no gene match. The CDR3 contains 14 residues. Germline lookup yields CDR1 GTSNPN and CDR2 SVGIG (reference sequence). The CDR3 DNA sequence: TGTGCCTGGAGTTCTAGCGGGAGCACAGATACGCAGTATTTT. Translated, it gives CAWSSSGSTDTQYF.

The CDR3 bases are TGCGCCAGCAGCTTGGGGTCATCTCGGTACGAGCAGTACTTC. This encodes CASSLGSSRYEQYF. This chain connects TRBV5-1 to TRBJ2-5; D is unresolved. With the DNA end fitting TRBJ2-7 better, the J assignment may be wrong. In germline, CDR1 is SGHRS, CDR2 YFSETQ. This CDR3 spans 14 amino acids.

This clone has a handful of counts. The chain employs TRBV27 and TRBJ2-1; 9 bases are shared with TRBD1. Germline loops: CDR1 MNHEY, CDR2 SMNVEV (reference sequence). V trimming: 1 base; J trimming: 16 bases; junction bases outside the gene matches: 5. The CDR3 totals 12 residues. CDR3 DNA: TGTGCCAGCAGTTTATGGGGACAGGGAGAATTCTTC. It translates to CASSLWGQGEFF.

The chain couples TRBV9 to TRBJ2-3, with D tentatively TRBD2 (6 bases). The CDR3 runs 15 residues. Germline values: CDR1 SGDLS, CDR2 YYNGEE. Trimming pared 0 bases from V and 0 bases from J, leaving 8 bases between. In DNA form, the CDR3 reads TGTGCCAGCAGCGTAGGCGCGGGGAGCACAGATACGCAGTATTTT. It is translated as CASSVGAGSTDTQYF. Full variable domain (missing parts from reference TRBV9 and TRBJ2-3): DSGVTQTPKHLITATGQRVTLRCSPRSGDLSVYWYQQSLDQGLQFLIQYYNGEERAKGNILERFSAQQFPDLHSELNLSSLELGDSALYFCASSVGAGSTDTQYFGPGTRLTVL.

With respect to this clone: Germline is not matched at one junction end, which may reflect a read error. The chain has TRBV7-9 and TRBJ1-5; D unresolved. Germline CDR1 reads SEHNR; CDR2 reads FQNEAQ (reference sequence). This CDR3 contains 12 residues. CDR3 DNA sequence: TGTTCCAGCAGCTCCCAAAATCAGCCCCAGCATTTT. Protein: CSSSSQNQPQHF.

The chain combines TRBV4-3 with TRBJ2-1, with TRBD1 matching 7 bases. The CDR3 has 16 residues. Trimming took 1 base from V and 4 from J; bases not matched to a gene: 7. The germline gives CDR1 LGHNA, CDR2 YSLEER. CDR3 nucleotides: TGCGCCAGCAGCCAAGGAGCGAGACAGGGATACAATGAGCAGTTCTTC. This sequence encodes CASSQGARQGYNEQFF.

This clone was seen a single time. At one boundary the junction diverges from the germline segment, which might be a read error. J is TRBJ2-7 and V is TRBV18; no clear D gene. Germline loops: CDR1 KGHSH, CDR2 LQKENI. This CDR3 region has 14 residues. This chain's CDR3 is CASSPDSSSHEQYF. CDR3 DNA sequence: TGTGCCAGCTCACCAGACTCCAGCTCCCACGAGCAGTACTTC.

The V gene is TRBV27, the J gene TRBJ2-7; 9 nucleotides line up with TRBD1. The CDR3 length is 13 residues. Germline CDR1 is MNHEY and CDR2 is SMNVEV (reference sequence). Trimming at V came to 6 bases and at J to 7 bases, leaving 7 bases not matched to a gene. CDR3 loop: CASRGQGRGEQYF. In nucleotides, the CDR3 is TGTGCCAGCAGGGGACAGGGACGAGGAGAGCAGTACTTC.

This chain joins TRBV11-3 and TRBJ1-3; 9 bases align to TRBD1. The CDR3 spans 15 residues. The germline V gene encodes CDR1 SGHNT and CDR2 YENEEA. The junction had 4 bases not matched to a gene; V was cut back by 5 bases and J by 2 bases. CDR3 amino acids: CASSPGQGPGNTIYF. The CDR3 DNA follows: TGTGCCAGCAGCCCGGGACAGGGACCTGGAAACACCATATATTTT.

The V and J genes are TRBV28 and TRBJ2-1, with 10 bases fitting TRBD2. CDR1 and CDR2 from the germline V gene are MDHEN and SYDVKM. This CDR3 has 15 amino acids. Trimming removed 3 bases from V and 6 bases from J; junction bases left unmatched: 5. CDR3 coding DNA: TGTGCCAGCAGTTTGGTCGCTAGCGGGGGCAATGAGCAGTTCTTC. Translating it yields CASSLVASGGNEQFF.

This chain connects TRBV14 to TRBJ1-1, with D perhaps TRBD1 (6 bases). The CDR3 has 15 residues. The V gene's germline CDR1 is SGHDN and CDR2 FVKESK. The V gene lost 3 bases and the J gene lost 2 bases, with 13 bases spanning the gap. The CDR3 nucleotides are TGTGCCAGCAGCCACACCGGGACACTCAACACTGAAGCTTTCTTT. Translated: CASSHTGTLNTEAFF.

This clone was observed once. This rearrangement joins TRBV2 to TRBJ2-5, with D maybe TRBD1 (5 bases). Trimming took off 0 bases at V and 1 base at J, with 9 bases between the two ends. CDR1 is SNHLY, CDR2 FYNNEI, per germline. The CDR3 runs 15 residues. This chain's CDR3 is CASSEAGVLQETQYF. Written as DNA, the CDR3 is TGTGCCAGCAGTGAAGCAGGGGTTCTCCAAGAGACCCAGTACTTC.

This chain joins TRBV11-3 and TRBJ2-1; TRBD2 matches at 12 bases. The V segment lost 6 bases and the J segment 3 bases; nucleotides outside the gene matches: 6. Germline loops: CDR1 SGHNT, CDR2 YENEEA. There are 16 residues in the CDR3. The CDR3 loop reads CASSHTSGRFYNEQFF. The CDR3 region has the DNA TGTGCCAGCAGTCATACTAGCGGGAGGTTCTACAATGAGCAGTTCTTC.